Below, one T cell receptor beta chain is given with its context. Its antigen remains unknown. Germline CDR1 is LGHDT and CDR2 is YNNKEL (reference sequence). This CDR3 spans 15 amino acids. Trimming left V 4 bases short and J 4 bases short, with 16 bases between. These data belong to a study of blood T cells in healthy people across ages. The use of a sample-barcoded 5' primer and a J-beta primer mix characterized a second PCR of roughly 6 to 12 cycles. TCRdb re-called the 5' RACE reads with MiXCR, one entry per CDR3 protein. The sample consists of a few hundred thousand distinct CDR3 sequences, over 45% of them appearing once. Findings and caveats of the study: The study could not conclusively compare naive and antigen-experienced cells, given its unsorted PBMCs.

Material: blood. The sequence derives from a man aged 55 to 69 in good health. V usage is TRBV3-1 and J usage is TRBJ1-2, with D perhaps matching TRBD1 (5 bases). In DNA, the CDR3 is TGTGCCAGCAGCCCCCAAGTCAGGGCCCCCTATGGCTACACCTTC. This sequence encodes CASSPQVRAPYGYTF.